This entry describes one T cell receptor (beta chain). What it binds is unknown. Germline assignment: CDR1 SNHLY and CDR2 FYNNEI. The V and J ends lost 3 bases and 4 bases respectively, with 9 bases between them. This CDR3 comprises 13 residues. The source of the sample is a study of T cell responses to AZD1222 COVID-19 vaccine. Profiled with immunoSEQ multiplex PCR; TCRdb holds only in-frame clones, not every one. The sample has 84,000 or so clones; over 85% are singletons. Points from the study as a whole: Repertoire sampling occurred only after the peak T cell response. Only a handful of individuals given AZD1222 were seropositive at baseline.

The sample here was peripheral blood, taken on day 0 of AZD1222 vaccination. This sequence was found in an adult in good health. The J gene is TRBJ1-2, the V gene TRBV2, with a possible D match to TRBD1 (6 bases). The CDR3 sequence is CASSEWGLYGYTF. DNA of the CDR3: TGTGCCAGCAGTGAGTGGGGGCTCTATGGCTACACCTTC.